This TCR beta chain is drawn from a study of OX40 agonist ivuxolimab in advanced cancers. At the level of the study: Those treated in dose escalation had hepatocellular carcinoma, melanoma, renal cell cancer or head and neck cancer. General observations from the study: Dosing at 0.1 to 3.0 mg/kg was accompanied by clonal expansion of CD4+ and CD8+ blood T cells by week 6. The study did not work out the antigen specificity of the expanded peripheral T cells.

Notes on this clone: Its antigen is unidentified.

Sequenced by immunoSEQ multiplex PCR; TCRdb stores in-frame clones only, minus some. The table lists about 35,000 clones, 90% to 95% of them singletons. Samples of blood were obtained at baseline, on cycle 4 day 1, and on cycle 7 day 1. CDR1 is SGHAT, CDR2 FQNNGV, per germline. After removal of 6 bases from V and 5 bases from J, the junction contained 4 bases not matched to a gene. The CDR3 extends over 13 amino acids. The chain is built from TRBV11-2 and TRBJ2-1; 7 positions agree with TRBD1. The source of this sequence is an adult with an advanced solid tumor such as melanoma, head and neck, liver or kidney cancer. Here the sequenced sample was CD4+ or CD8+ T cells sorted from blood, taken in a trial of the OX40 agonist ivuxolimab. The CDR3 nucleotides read TGTGCCAGCAGGTTCACAGGGGACAATGAGCAGTTCTTC. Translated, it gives CASRFTGDNEQFF. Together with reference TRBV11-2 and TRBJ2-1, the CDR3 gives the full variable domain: EAGVAQSPRYKIIEKRQSVAFWCNPISGHATLYWYQQILGQGPKLLIQFQNNGVVDDSQLPKDRFSAERLKGVDSTLKIQPAKLEDSAVYLCASRFTGDNEQFFGPGTRLTVL.